The 9 T cell receptor beta chains given below trace back to one sample, sequenced in a study of early T cells in non-severe SARS-CoV-2 infection. TCRdb reprocessed the 5' RACE reads via MiXCR and lists one record per CDR3 protein. The table has around 98,000 distinct CDR3 sequences, about 10% seen once. Material: whole blood. The receptors derive from an adult who was a healthcare worker with PCR-confirmed SARS-CoV-2 infection or an uninfected control (not recorded which).

This clonotype was seen at least ten times. The rearrangement joins TRBV5-1 to TRBJ2-3; D uncertain. CDR3 length equals 15 residues. V lost 3 bases and J 0 bases, leaving 11 bases between the germline ends. The germline CDR1 and CDR2 sequences are SGHRS and YFSETQ. In DNA, the CDR3 is TGCGCCAGCAGCTCGGAAAGGTCTAGCACAGATACGCAGTATTTT. Translating gives CASSSERSSTDTQYF.

About this clonotype: This may be a read error: a much more frequent sequence differs by one nucleotide. The gene calls are TRBV28 and TRBJ1-2; D not certain. CDR1 MDHEN and CDR2 SYDVKM come from the germline V gene. The CDR3 length is 14 residues. Trimming stripped 6 bases from V and 1 base from J, with 12 bases between. CDR3 loop: CASSRQFHNYGYTF. The CDR3 DNA follows: TGTGCCAGCAGCCGCCAGTTCCATAACTATGGCTACACCTTC.

This rearrangement joins TRBV5-4 to TRBJ2-5; 8 bases agree with TRBD2. Germline-derived CDR1 and CDR2 are SGHNT and YYREEE (reference sequence). V was clipped by 7 bases and J by 2 bases; unmatched bases: 10. CDR3 size: 15 residues. CDR3 loop: CASQGRGASQETQYF. The CDR3 DNA is TGTGCCAGCCAGGGGCGGGGGGCGTCTCAAGAGACCCAGTACTTC.

This clonotype was seen only a few times. The gene calls are TRBV20-1 and TRBJ1-3; D is unresolved. Germline V gene sequence: CDR1 DFQATT, CDR2 SNEGSKA (reference sequence). V was clipped by 3 bases and J by 1 base, with 7 bases between them. The length of the CDR3 is 13 residues. CDR3 bases: TGCAGTGCTAGGTTCGGTTCTGGAAACACCATATATTTT. Its protein product is CSARFGSGNTIYF.

This clonotype was seen a handful of times. The V call is TRBV29-1, the J call TRBJ1-1; D is perhaps TRBD1 (6 bases). Per germline, CDR1 SQVTM and CDR2 ANQGSEA. The CDR3 runs 13 residues. With 5 bases removed from V and 0 bases from J, the gap between germline ends came to 10 bases. The CDR3 spells CSVIGGLNTEAFF. The CDR3 DNA is TGCAGCGTTATAGGGGGACTGAACACTGAAGCTTTCTTT.

This clonotype was found a few times. The CDR3 DNA sequence: TGTGCCAACTCAGGGATTACAAAATCCTATAATTCACCCCTCCACTTT. Its translation: CANSGITKSYNSPLHF. The chain is built from TRBV2 and TRBJ1-6; a possible D gene is TRBD1 (5 bases). V lost 10 bases and J lost 1, with 17 bases in between. The V gene's germline CDR1 is SNHLY and CDR2 FYNNEI. CDR3 length: 16 residues.

This clonotype was counted a few times. The chain links TRBV28 to TRBJ2-1; D not certain. The V gene's germline CDR1 is MDHEN and CDR2 SYDVKM. Between the trimmed V and J ends, which lost 8 bases and 9 bases, there was a span of 8 bases. The CDR3 spans 10 residues. The CDR3 loop reads CASSGGEQFF. CDR3 DNA: TGTGCCAGCTCCGGTGGTGAGCAGTTCTTC.

V and J are TRBV20-1 and TRBJ2-1; no clear D. V lost 1 base to trimming and J lost 8 bases, with 12 bases between them. The CDR3 consists of 13 residues. Germline CDR1 DFQATT, CDR2 SNEGSKA (reference sequence). This CDR3 reads CSARGRPKDEQFF. For the CDR3, the DNA is TGCAGTGCTAGAGGTCGGCCTAAGGATGAGCAGTTCTTC.

This clonotype was counted at least ten times. The CDR3 DNA follows: TGTGCCAGCAGCACCCAACACCCTACCCTCGAGCAGTACTTC. It is translated as CASSTQHPTLEQYF. The chain couples TRBV7-2 to TRBJ2-7, with no clear D. This CDR3 contains 14 residues. Germline V lookup: CDR1 SGHTA, CDR2 FQGNSA. Trimming took 5 bases from V and 6 from J, leaving 17 bases between them.